The T cell receptor (beta chain) under discussion was sequenced for a study of sequential checkpoint blockade in melanoma. About the research overall: Arm A got nivolumab then ipilimumab; arm B the reverse, 1:1. Maintenance nivolumab came after either treatment sequence.

As for treatment: randomized to nivolumab then ipilimumab (arm A) or the reverse (arm B). DNA-damaging chemotherapy had not been given to any patient beforehand. From thawed PBMCs, live CD3+CD8+ cells negative for CD19 and CD56 were sorted. The data were produced by immunoSEQ multiplex PCR, yet TCRdb's version contains in-frame clones alone and is incomplete. Of about 11,000 clones listed, less than 80% are singletons. CDR1 SEHNR and CDR2 FQNEAQ come from the germline V gene (reference sequence). This CDR3 region has 15 residues. V lost 0 bases to trimming and J lost 2 bases, with 9 bases between them.

The rearrangement links TRBV7-9 to TRBJ2-3; D gene uncertain. The sample here was CD8+ T cells sorted from blood (inferred from file names), taken from a patient given nivolumab and ipilimumab in sequence. The sequence was collected from a human donor with melanoma. Here the CDR3 DNA reads TGTGCCAGCAGCTTAGCCAGGCCTCCCACAGATACGCAGTATTTT. It encodes CASSLARPPTDTQYF.